A selection of T cell receptor beta chains follows, all from one sample in a study of T cell responses to AZD1222 COVID-19 vaccine. Repertoires were generated with immunoSEQ multiplex PCR, while TCRdb's copy carries only in-frame clones and drops some. Of around 94,000 clones listed, 85% were seen once; the top ten hold 4.5%. The material was peripheral blood, obtained 28 days after the second AZD1222 dose. These receptors were collected from an adult who received the AZD1222 COVID-19 vaccine. CDR3s include the opening cysteine and the closing phenylalanine or tryptophan. A D gene is named only where the DNA matches it firmly. Size values are once, few and many counts, or a class for expanded clones, and some rows have none.

d_call,j_call,clone_size,v_call,cdr3_aa,cdr3_nt
.,TRBJ1-2,.,TRBV18,CASSPPNNRAHYGYTF,TGTGCCAGCTCACCGCCCAATAACAGGGCCCACTATGGCTACACCTTC
.,TRBJ1-4,.,TRBV19,CASTPFQGQREKLFF,TGTGCCAGTACCCCGTTTCAGGGGCAGCGCGAAAAACTGTTTTTT
.,TRBJ2-3,.,TRBV10-3,CAIKGGIGTDTQYF,TGTGCCATCAAAGGCGGGATCGGCACAGATACGCAGTATTTT
TRBD1,TRBJ1-2,.,TRBV6-2/TRBV6-3,CASSYEGTVNYGYTF,TGTGCCAGCAGTTACGAGGGGACAGTTAACTATGGCTACACCTTC
TRBD1,TRBJ1-2,.,TRBV30,CAWGRQSGTGGRGYTF,TGTGCCTGGGGGCGTCAATCCGGGACAGGGGGCCGTGGCTACACCTTC
.,TRBJ1-5,.,TRBV18,CASSPGQAAGRPQHF,TGTGCCAGCTCACCGGGCCAGGCGGCCGGAAGACCCCAGCATTTT
.,TRBJ1-5,.,TRBV21-1,CASSNKAQDREGGCPNQPQHF,TGTGCCAGCAGCAACAAGGCCCAGGACAGGGAAGGAGGGTGCCCCAATCAGCCCCAGCATTTT
.,TRBJ1-1,.,TRBV9,CASSVEGGEYTEAFF,TGTGCCAGCAGCGTAGAGGGGGGAGAGTACACTGAAGCTTTCTTT
TRBD1,TRBJ2-1,.,TRBV4-1,CASSQELTGGYNEQFF,TGCGCCAGCAGCCAAGAACTGACAGGGGGGTACAATGAGCAGTTCTTC
TRBD1,TRBJ1-1,.,TRBV5-5,CASSYRGAVNTEAFF,TGTGCCAGCAGCTACAGGGGGGCGGTGAACACTGAAGCTTTCTTT
.,TRBJ2-7,.,TRBV7-9,CASSLVAYEQYF,TGTGCCAGCAGCTTAGTCGCGTACGAGCAGTACTTC
.,TRBJ1-6,.,TRBV19,CASSIGGRSSPLHF,TGTGCCAGTAGTATAGGCGGCAGATCCTCACCCCTCCACTTT
.,TRBJ1-6,.,TRBV7-8,CASFDSRASYNSPLHF,TGTGCCAGCTTCGATTCCAGGGCTTCCTATAATTCACCCCTCCACTTT
.,TRBJ2-5,.,TRBV27,CASSPRGYETQYF,TGTGCCAGCAGTCCAAGGGGGTACGAGACCCAGTACTTC
.,TRBJ2-3,medium-sized,TRBV7-8,CASSPWDRGTDTQYF,TGTGCCAGCAGCCCCTGGGATAGGGGCACAGATACGCAGTATTTT
.,TRBJ1-6,.,TRBV28,CASSSRSLRSSPLHF,TGTGCCAGCAGTTCCCGATCCCTAAGGTCTTCACCCCTCCACTTT
TRBD1,TRBJ2-5,.,TRBV6-6,CASSNPLGTVQETQYF,TGTGCCAGCAGTAATCCGCTTGGGACAGTCCAAGAGACCCAGTACTTC
TRBD2,TRBJ2-1,.,TRBV3-1/TRBV3-2,CASSRIAGVYNEQFF,TGTGCCAGCAGCCGAATAGCGGGAGTCTACAATGAGCAGTTCTTC
.,TRBJ1-5,.,TRBV7-2,CASSPVWVGDQPQHF,TGTGCCAGCAGCCCTGTTTGGGTTGGCGATCAGCCCCAGCATTTT
TRBD2,TRBJ2-5,few,TRBV4-1,CASSEEILAGDEETQYF,TGCGCCAGCAGCGAGGAGATACTAGCGGGGGACGAAGAGACCCAGTACTTC
.,TRBJ1-2,once,TRBV7-2,CASSFQGAVGYGYTF,TGTGCCAGCAGCTTCCAGGGTGCAGTCGGCTATGGCTACACCTTC
.,TRBJ1-4,once,TRBV7-3,CASSKGGGTNEKLFF,TGTGCCAGCAGCAAGGGAGGTGGAACTAATGAAAAACTGTTTTTT
TRBD2,TRBJ2-2,.,TRBV5-6,CASSSLESGRALTGELFF,TGTGCCAGCAGCTCCCTTGAGAGCGGGAGGGCCCTCACCGGGGAGCTGTTTTTT
TRBD2,TRBJ2-1,.,TRBV7-2,CASSFSGGLYNEQFF,TGTGCCAGCAGCTTTAGCGGGGGCCTCTACAATGAGCAGTTCTTC
.,TRBJ2-7,.,TRBV27,CASSFPGTGEQYF,TGTGCCAGCAGTTTCCCAGGGACGGGAGAGCAGTACTTC
.,TRBJ1-1,.,TRBV5-4,CASSWTFTEAFF,TGTGCCAGCAGCTGGACATTCACTGAAGCTTTCTTT
.,TRBJ2-7,.,TRBV7-9,CASSLLKGSSYEQYF,TGTGCCAGCAGCCTTCTAAAGGGGAGCTCCTACGAGCAGTACTTC
.,TRBJ2-2,.,TRBV3-1/TRBV3-2,CASSQELIDTGELFF,TGTGCCAGCAGCCAAGAACTAATAGACACCGGGGAGCTGTTTTTT
.,TRBJ2-1,.,TRBV19,CASRVGGLAIHNEQFF,TGTGCCAGTAGAGTGGGGGGGCTAGCGATCCACAATGAGCAGTTCTTC
.,TRBJ1-4,.,TRBV28,CASSLRGLRLYLFF,TGTGCCAGCAGTTTAAGAGGGCTCAGGCTTTACCTGTTTTTT
.,TRBJ1-5,.,TRBV7-9,CASSLRGQPQHF,TGTGCCAGCAGCTTAAGGGGTCAGCCCCAGCATTTT
TRBD1,TRBJ2-1,few,TRBV15,CATSVAVTGLYNEQFF,TGTGCCACCAGCGTAGCCGTGACAGGGTTATACAATGAGCAGTTCTTC
.,TRBJ2-1,.,TRBV28,CASSLGLGLNEQFF,TGTGCCAGCAGCCTTGGGTTGGGGCTCAATGAGCAGTTCTTC
.,TRBJ2-3,.,TRBV5-1,CASSLLSDTQYF,TGCGCCAGCAGCTTGTTATCAGATACGCAGTATTTT
.,TRBJ2-3,.,TRBV19,CASSSVSTDTQYF,TGTGCCAGTAGTTCCGTTAGTACAGATACGCAGTATTTT
TRBD1,TRBJ1-4,.,TRBV3-1/TRBV3-2,CASSHSRDRGGNEKLFF,TGTGCCAGCAGCCACAGCCGGGACAGGGGGGGGAATGAAAAACTGTTTTTT
.,TRBJ2-7,.,TRBV11-3,CASSLAGVLYEQYF,TGTGCCAGCAGCTTAGCGGGGGTTCTCTACGAGCAGTACTTC
.,TRBJ2-7,.,TRBV5-8,CASSLGGLRSEQYF,TGTGCCAGCAGCCTCGGCGGGCTCAGGAGCGAGCAGTACTTC
TRBD1,TRBJ1-1,.,TRBV7-3,CASARQGLGTEAFF,TGTGCCAGCGCGCGACAGGGCTTGGGCACTGAAGCTTTCTTT
.,TRBJ2-2,.,TRBV5-4,CASSRGADTGELFF,TGTGCCAGCAGCCGAGGGGCGGACACCGGGGAGCTGTTTTTT
TRBD1,TRBJ2-7,.,TRBV7-9,CASSPGTGGYFYEQYF,TGTGCCAGCAGCCCCGGGACAGGTGGCTATTTCTACGAGCAGTACTTC
.,TRBJ2-1,.,TRBV29-1,CSVEDRGDGGNEQFF,TGCAGCGTTGAAGATCGCGGGGACGGGGGCAATGAGCAGTTCTTC
TRBD2,TRBJ2-1,few,TRBV6-5,CASSRTSDSYNEQFF,TGTGCCAGCAGCCGGACTAGCGATTCCTACAATGAGCAGTTCTTC
.,TRBJ2-2,.,TRBV29-1,CSVPGDRSSGRARTGELFF,TGCAGCGTCCCCGGGGACAGGTCCAGTGGGAGGGCCAGGACCGGGGAGCTGTTTTTT
.,TRBJ1-2,once,TRBV9,CASSVGQGQYYGYTF,TGTGCCAGCAGCGTAGGGCAGGGGCAGTACTATGGCTACACCTTC
.,TRBJ1-5,.,TRBV18,CASSPGRYNQPQHF,TGTGCCAGCTCCCCCGGACGGTACAATCAGCCCCAGCATTTT
.,TRBJ2-3,.,TRBV11-1,CASSLLGYRGTDTQYF,TGTGCCAGCAGCTTGTTGGGCTATCGAGGCACAGATACGCAGTATTTT
TRBD1,TRBJ2-2,.,TRBV5-5,CASRPTGAGSAGELFF,TGTGCCAGCAGACCTACAGGGGCAGGGAGCGCCGGGGAGCTGTTTTTT
TRBD2,TRBJ2-1,.,TRBV14,CASSQEGGLADYNEQFF,TGTGCCAGCAGCCAAGAGGGGGGACTAGCGGACTACAATGAGCAGTTCTTC
TRBD1,TRBJ1-3,.,TRBV25-1,CASSEWRGQGDTIYF,TGTGCCAGCAGTGAATGGCGGGGACAGGGCGATACCATATATTTT
TRBD1,TRBJ2-1,once,TRBV5-6,CASSYPGQGSYNEQFF,TGTGCCAGCAGCTACCCGGGACAGGGTTCTTACAATGAGCAGTTCTTC
TRBD1,TRBJ1-6,.,TRBV5-1,CASSLEGGGSPLHF,TGCGCCAGCAGCTTGGAAGGGGGCGGATCACCCCTCCACTTT